The subject of this entry is one T cell receptor (beta chain). The entry originates in a study of blood T cells in healthy people across ages. This CDR3 is 13 amino acids long. CDR1 is DFQATT, CDR2 SNEGSKA, per germline (reference sequence). The V end was cut by 3 bases, the J end by 2 bases, with 10 bases between. A second PCR of about 7 to 11 cycles used a sample-barcoded 5' primer and a J-beta primer mix. TCRdb ran MiXCR on the 5' RACE reads and lists one entry per CDR3 protein. The sample consists of 700,000 or so distinct CDR3 sequences, 22% of them appearing once. The TCR comes from a man in his sixties or seventies in good health. The chain is built from TRBV20-1 and TRBJ2-5, with a weak D call TRBD1 (5 bases). Input material: blood. DNA of the CDR3: TGCAGTGCTAGGGGGCAGTCTCAAGAGACCCAGTACTTC. Its translation is CSARGQSQETQYF.